This TCR beta chain stems from a study of cytomegalovirus exposure and HLA in healthy donors. PCR was performed using 60 Vbeta and 13 Jbeta primers. Original processing notes: Later analysis identified 65 million to 80 million unique TCR beta chains, about 11 million shared. Sequencing used immunoSEQ multiplex PCR; TCRdb keeps in-frame clones, though not all of them. D and trimming were read from the DNA, whereas the V and J calls and clone size are those reported in that table. The table has around 300,000 clones, over 85% seen once; the top ten hold about 2.5%. V was clipped by 4 bases and J by 0 bases; unmatched bases: 10. The CDR3 runs to 17 residues. CDR1 SGHTS and CDR2 YDEGEE come from the germline V gene.

The receptor was derived from a woman aged 18-30 years in good health and CMV-seronegative. J is TRBJ1-3 and V is TRBV5-8, with 7 positions matching TRBD1. What was sequenced was PBMCs. CDR3 nucleotides: TGTGCCAGCAGCCTTCAGGACAGGCCCAACTCTGGAAACACCATATATTTT. Translation gives CASSLQDRPNSGNTIYF. Together with reference TRBV5-8 and TRBJ1-3, the CDR3 gives the full variable domain: EAGVTQSPTHLIKTRGQQATLRCSPISGHTSVYWYQQALGLGLQFLLWYDEGEERNRGNFPPRFSGRQFPNYSSELNVNALELEDSALYLCASSLQDRPNSGNTIYFGEGSWLTVV.